This T cell receptor beta chain was sequenced in a study of T cell responses to AZD1222 COVID-19 vaccine. This clone was recorded once. Its antigen remains unknown. Sequencing was performed with immunoSEQ multiplex PCR; in TCRdb, only in-frame clones are kept and a portion is missing. Here the sample spans some 83,000 clones, about 84% being singletons. Whole-study results and caveats: Baseline seropositivity occurred in only six or seven AZD1222 recipients. CD4 TCRs covered the whole spike, strongest at regions 160-218 and 743-854. White British ancestry dominated among donors, who included more females, and clonal diversity was possibly underestimated.

In germline, CDR1 is SGDLS, CDR2 YYNGEE. The CDR3 runs 14 residues. V lost 1 base and J lost 8, with 12 bases in between. This TCR derives from an adult in good health. V gene TRBV9 combines with J gene TRBJ2-2; tentatively, D is TRBD1 (5 bases). The sequences come from peripheral blood, collected on day 0 of AZD1222 vaccination. CDR3 protein: CASSVRAGSGELFF. The CDR3 bases are TGTGCCAGCAGCGTAAGGGCAGGGTCGGGGGAGCTGTTTTTT.